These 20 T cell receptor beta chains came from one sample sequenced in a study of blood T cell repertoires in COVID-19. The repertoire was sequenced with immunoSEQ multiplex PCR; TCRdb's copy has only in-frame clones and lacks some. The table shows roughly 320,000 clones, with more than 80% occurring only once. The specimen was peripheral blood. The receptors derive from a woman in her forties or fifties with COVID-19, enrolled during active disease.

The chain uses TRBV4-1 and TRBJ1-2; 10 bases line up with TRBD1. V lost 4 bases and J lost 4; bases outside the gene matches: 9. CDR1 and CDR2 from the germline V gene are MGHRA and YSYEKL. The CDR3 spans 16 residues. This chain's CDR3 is CASSLRGQGEGYGYTF. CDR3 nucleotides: TGCGCCAGCAGCCTGCGCGGACAGGGGGAGGGCTATGGCTACACCTTC.

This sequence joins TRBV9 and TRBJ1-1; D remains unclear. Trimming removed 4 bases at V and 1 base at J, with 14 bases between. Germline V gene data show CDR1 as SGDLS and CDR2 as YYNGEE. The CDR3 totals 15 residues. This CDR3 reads CASSSRVDPNTEAFF. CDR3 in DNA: TGTGCCAGCAGCTCGAGGGTAGACCCGAACACTGAAGCTTTCTTT.

The CDR3 DNA follows: TGTGCCAGCAGTCTCCAGGCTCTATACAATGAGCAGTTCTTC. Translation gives CASSLQALYNEQFF. V is TRBV27 and J is TRBJ2-1; no clear D. The CDR3 has 14 amino acids. V was shortened by 5 bases and J by 4 bases, with 12 bases between the two germline ends. CDR1 is MNHEY, CDR2 SMNVEV, per germline (reference sequence).

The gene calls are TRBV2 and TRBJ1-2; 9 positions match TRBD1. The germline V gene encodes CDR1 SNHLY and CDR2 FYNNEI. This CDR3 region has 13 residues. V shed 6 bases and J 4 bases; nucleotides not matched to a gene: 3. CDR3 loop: CASRPGQGYGYTF. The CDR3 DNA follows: TGTGCCAGCAGGCCGGGACAGGGCTATGGCTACACCTTC.

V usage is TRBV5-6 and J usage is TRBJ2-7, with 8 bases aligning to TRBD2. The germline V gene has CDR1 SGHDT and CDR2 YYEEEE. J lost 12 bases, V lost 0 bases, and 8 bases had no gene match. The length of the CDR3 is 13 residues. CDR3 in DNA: TGTGCCAGCAGCTTGGGGGGACTAGTCGGGCCGTACTTC. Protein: CASSLGGLVGPYF.

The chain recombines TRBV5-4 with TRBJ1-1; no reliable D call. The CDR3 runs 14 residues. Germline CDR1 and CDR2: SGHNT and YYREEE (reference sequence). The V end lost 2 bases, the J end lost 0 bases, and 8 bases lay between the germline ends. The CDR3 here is CASSFLSVNTEAFF. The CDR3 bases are TGTGCCAGCAGCTTTTTATCAGTGAACACTGAAGCTTTCTTT.

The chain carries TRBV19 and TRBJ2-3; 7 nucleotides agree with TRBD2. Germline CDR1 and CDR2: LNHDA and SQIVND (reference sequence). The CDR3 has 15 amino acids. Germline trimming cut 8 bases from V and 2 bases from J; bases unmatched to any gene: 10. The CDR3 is CASGLGLGLTDTQYF. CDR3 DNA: TGTGCCAGTGGCCTTGGACTAGGACTCACAGATACGCAGTATTTT.

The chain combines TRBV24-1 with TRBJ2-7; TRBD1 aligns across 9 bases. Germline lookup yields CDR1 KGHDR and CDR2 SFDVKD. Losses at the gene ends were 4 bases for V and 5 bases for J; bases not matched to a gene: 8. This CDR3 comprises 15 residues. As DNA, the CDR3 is TGTGCCACCAGTGACCCGGGACAGGGAGAGAACGAGCAGTACTTC. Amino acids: CATSDPGQGENEQYF.

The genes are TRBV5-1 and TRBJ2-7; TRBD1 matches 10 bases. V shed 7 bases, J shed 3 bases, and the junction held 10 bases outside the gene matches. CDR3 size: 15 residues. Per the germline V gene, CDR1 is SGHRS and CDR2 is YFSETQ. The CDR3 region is CASRRAGTGDYEQYF. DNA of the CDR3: TGCGCCAGCCGGCGGGCCGGGACAGGGGACTACGAGCAGTACTTC.

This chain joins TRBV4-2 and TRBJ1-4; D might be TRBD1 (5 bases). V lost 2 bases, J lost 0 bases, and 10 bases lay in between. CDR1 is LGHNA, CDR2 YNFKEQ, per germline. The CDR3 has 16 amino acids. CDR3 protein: CASSQRTQSTNEKLFF. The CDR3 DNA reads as TGTGCCAGCAGCCAAAGGACACAATCAACTAATGAAAAACTGTTTTTT.

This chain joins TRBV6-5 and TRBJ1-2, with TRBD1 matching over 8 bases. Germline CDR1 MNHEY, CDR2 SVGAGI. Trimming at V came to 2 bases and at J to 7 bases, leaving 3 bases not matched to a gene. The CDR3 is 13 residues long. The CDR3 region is CASSYDRGGGYTF. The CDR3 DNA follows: TGTGCCAGCAGTTACGACAGGGGTGGTGGCTACACCTTC.

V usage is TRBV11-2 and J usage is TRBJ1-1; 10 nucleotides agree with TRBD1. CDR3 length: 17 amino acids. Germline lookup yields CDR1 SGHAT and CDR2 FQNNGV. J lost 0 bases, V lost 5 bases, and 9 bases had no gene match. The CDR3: CASSQRDRGIMNTEAFF. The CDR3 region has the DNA TGTGCCAGCAGCCAACGGGACAGGGGTATTATGAACACTGAAGCTTTCTTT.

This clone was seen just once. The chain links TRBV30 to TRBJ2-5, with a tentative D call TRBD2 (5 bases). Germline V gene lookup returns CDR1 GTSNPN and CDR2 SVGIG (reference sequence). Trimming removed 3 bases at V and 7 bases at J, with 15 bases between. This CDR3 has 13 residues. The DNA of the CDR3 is TGTGCCTGGAGCGGAGCGGTGCCTCGGACCCAGTACTTC. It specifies CAWSGAVPRTQYF.

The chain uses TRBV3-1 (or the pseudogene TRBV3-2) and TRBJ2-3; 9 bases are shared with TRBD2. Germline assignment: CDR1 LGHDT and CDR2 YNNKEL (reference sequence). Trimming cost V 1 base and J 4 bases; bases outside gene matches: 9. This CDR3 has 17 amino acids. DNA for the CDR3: TGTGCCAGCAGCCAAGGGGATAGCGGGAGCGCCGCAGATACGCAGTATTTT. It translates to CASSQGDSGSAADTQYF.

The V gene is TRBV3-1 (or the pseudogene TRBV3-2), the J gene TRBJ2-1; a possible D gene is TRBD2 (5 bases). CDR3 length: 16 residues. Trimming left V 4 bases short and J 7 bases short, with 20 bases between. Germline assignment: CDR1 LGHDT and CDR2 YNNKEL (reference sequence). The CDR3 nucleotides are TGTGCCAGCAGCCGTAGACTTTATCCCCCGGGGAATGAGCAGTTCTTC. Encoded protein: CASSRRLYPPGNEQFF.

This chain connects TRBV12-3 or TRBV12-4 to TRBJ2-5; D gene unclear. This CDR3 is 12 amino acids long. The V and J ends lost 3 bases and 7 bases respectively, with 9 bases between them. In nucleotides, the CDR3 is TGTGCCAGCAGTTTCCCCCCCGGGACCCAGTACTTC. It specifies CASSFPPGTQYF.

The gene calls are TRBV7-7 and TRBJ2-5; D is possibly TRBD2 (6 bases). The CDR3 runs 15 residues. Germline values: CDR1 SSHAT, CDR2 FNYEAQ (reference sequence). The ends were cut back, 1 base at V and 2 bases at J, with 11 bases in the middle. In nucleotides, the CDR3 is TGTGCCAGCAGCTTAGTGGGGCTAGCGCAAGAGACCCAGTACTTC. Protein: CASSLVGLAQETQYF.

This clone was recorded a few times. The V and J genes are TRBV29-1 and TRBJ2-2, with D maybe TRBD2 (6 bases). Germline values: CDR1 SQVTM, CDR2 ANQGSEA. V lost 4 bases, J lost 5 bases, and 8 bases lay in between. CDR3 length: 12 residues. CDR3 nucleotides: TGCAGCGTTGGGAGGGAGACCGGGGAGCTGTTTTTT. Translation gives CSVGRETGELFF.

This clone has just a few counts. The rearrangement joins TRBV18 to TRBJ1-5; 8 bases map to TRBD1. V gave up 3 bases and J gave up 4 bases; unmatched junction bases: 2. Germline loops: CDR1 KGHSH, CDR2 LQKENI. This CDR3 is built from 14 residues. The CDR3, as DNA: TGTGCCAGCTCACCGGGACAGGCTAATCAGCCCCAGCATTTT. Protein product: CASSPGQANQPQHF.

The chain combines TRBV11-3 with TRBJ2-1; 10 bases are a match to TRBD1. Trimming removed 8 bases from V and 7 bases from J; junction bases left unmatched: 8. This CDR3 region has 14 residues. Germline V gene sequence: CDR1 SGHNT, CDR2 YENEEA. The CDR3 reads CASRRGQGTNEQFF. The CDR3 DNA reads TGTGCCAGCCGCCGGGGACAGGGGACAAATGAGCAGTTCTTC.